Listed below are T cell receptor beta chains from one sample, sequenced in a study of T cells in Graves' hyperthyroidism and ophthalmopathy. TCRdb recomputed calls from the multiplex PCR reads with MiXCR, one row per CDR3 protein. The sample consists of a few hundred thousand distinct CDR3 sequences, approximately 14% of them appearing once. Sequencing was carried out using blood. All receptors come from a woman aged 18-29 years with Graves' hyperthyroidism. Both conserved end residues are part of each CDR3. The order of the fields is J gene, clone size, D gene, V gene, CDR3 DNA, CDR3 protein. A D gene is named only where the DNA matches it firmly. Expanded clones are given a class, and other clones once, few, many or no size at all.

j_gene: TRBJ2-3
abundance: many
d_gene: NA
v_gene: TRBV6-1
CDR3nt: TGTGCCAGCCATACCATCTTGGGGGGCACAGATACGCAGTATTTT
CDR3aa: CASHTILGGTDTQYF

j_gene: TRBJ2-7
abundance: many
d_gene: TRBD2
v_gene: TRBV2
CDR3nt: TGTGCCAGCAGTGAAGTAACTAGCGGACTCTACGAGCAGTACTTC
CDR3aa: CASSEVTSGLYEQYF

j_gene: TRBJ1-3
abundance: NA
d_gene: NA
v_gene: TRBV7-6
CDR3nt: TGTGCCAGCAGCTCAGGGAGCAGAACTCCTGGAAACACCATATATTTT
CDR3aa: CASSSGSRTPGNTIYF

j_gene: TRBJ1-5
abundance: many
d_gene: NA
v_gene: TRBV4-1
CDR3nt: TGCGCCAGCAGCCAAGATGGGGGCATCGGCAATCAGCCCCAGCATTTT
CDR3aa: CASSQDGGIGNQPQHF

j_gene: TRBJ2-1
abundance: many
d_gene: TRBD2
v_gene: TRBV18
CDR3nt: TGTGCCAGCTCACTTTCGGGTAGCGGGAGTGGCAATGAGCAGTTCTTC
CDR3aa: CASSLSGSGSGNEQFF

j_gene: TRBJ2-3
abundance: few
d_gene: TRBD2
v_gene: TRBV5-1
CDR3nt: TGCGCCGGCAGCCCGGGACTAGCGGATCTAAGCACAGATACGCAGTATTTT
CDR3aa: CAGSPGLADLSTDTQYF

j_gene: TRBJ1-2
abundance: many
d_gene: TRBD1
v_gene: TRBV5-5
CDR3nt: TGTGCCAGCAGCTTGGAGGGGGCTAGGGCGGGCTACACCTTC
CDR3aa: CASSLEGARAGYTF

j_gene: TRBJ1-1
abundance: few
d_gene: NA
v_gene: TRBV30
CDR3nt: TGTGCCTGGGATACAGGGATCGTACGGACTGAAGCTTTCTTT
CDR3aa: CAWDTGIVRTEAFF

j_gene: TRBJ2-1
abundance: many
d_gene: TRBD2
v_gene: TRBV28
CDR3nt: TGTGCCAGCAGTTTCCTTCTAGCGGGAGGCAATGAGCAGTTCTTC
CDR3aa: CASSFLLAGGNEQFF

j_gene: TRBJ1-1
abundance: many
d_gene: NA
v_gene: TRBV6-2/TRBV6-3
CDR3nt: TGTGCCACCAGGGGATGGGCGGTGACTGAAGCTTTCTTT
CDR3aa: CATRGWAVTEAFF

j_gene: TRBJ1-5
abundance: many
d_gene: NA
v_gene: TRBV20-1
CDR3nt: TGCAGTGCTACTTCTCAGGGAGGGCCCCAGCATTTT
CDR3aa: CSATSQGGPQHF

j_gene: TRBJ2-2
abundance: many
d_gene: TRBD2
v_gene: TRBV12-3/TRBV12-4
CDR3nt: TGTGCCAGCAGTATCGGACTAGCGCGAGTTGGGGGCGGGGAGCTGTTTTTT
CDR3aa: CASSIGLARVGGGELFF

j_gene: TRBJ2-1
abundance: many
d_gene: NA
v_gene: TRBV30
CDR3nt: TGTGCCTGGAGTGACTACAATGAGCAGTTCTTC
CDR3aa: CAWSDYNEQFF

j_gene: TRBJ2-1
abundance: few
d_gene: TRBD1
v_gene: TRBV19
CDR3nt: TGTGCCAGTAGTATGGGGACAGGGGCGCACAATGAGCAGTTCTTC
CDR3aa: CASSMGTGAHNEQFF

j_gene: TRBJ2-1
abundance: many
d_gene: TRBD2
v_gene: TRBV29-1
CDR3nt: TGCAGCGTTGAAGATAGACTAGCGGCCTACAATGAGCAGTTCTTC
CDR3aa: CSVEDRLAAYNEQFF

j_gene: TRBJ2-2
abundance: NA
d_gene: NA
v_gene: TRBV9
CDR3nt: TGTGCCAGCACCCGTGGAGGGTCCGACGGGGAGCTGTTTTTT
CDR3aa: CASTRGGSDGELFF

j_gene: TRBJ2-3
abundance: many
d_gene: TRBD2
v_gene: TRBV3-1
CDR3nt: TGTGCCAGCAGCCAAGGACTAGCGGGAGGAGATACGCAGTATTTT
CDR3aa: CASSQGLAGGDTQYF

j_gene: TRBJ2-3
abundance: many
d_gene: TRBD2
v_gene: TRBV12-5
CDR3nt: TGTGCTAGTGGCAATAGCGGGAGCACAGATACGCAGTATTTT
CDR3aa: CASGNSGSTDTQYF

j_gene: TRBJ2-7
abundance: many
d_gene: TRBD2
v_gene: TRBV20-1
CDR3nt: TGCAGTGCTAGGCTGCCGGGACTAGCCATTAAGCGCGAGCAGTACTTC
CDR3aa: CSARLPGLAIKREQYF

j_gene: TRBJ2-5
abundance: NA
d_gene: NA
v_gene: TRBV11-2
CDR3nt: TGTGCCAGCAGCTTTTCGGGCAGGGAGGCCTACTTC
CDR3aa: CASSFSGREAYF

j_gene: TRBJ2-7
abundance: many
d_gene: TRBD1
v_gene: TRBV20-1
CDR3nt: TGCAGTGCTCAAACAGGGGGAAGATACGAGCAGTACTTC
CDR3aa: CSAQTGGRYEQYF

j_gene: TRBJ2-7
abundance: many
d_gene: NA
v_gene: TRBV20-1
CDR3nt: TGCAGTGCTAATTCCGCACAGCAAATATACGAGCAGTACTTC
CDR3aa: CSANSAQQIYEQYF

j_gene: TRBJ1-2
abundance: many
d_gene: NA
v_gene: TRBV4-3
CDR3nt: TGCGCCAGCAGCCAAGATCACGGAGGGAACGGCTACACCTTC
CDR3aa: CASSQDHGGNGYTF

j_gene: TRBJ2-1
abundance: NA
d_gene: NA
v_gene: TRBV20-1
CDR3nt: TGCAGTGCTTGGGGCCCCAAGAGGGATGAGCAGTTCTTC
CDR3aa: CSAWGPKRDEQFF

j_gene: TRBJ1-1
abundance: few
d_gene: TRBD1
v_gene: TRBV4-1
CDR3nt: TGCGCCAGCAGTCGGACAGGTGCGAACACTGAAGCTTTCTTT
CDR3aa: CASSRTGANTEAFF

j_gene: TRBJ2-1
abundance: many
d_gene: NA
v_gene: TRBV4-2
CDR3nt: TGTGCCAGCAGCCAAGGAGGCAATGAGCAGTTCTTC
CDR3aa: CASSQGGNEQFF

j_gene: TRBJ2-7
abundance: many
d_gene: NA
v_gene: TRBV28
CDR3nt: TGTGCCACCGAAAGTCCGATCCTCTACGAGCAGTACTTC
CDR3aa: CATESPILYEQYF

j_gene: TRBJ1-5
abundance: many
d_gene: TRBD1
v_gene: TRBV12-3/TRBV12-4
CDR3nt: TGTGCCAGCAGTTTAGGGGACAGGGACGGTCGTCAGCCCCAGCATTTT
CDR3aa: CASSLGDRDGRQPQHF

j_gene: TRBJ1-6
abundance: many
d_gene: NA
v_gene: TRBV20-1
CDR3nt: TGCACTGGGACGGCGCATTCACCCCTCCACTTT
CDR3aa: CTGTAHSPLHF

j_gene: TRBJ2-5
abundance: many
d_gene: TRBD2
v_gene: TRBV11-2
CDR3nt: TGTGCCAGCAGCTCCACTAGCGGGAGAGGGGAGACCCAGTACTTC
CDR3aa: CASSSTSGRGETQYF

j_gene: TRBJ2-7
abundance: many
d_gene: TRBD2
v_gene: TRBV7-6
CDR3nt: TGTGCCAGCAGCTCAAGCGGGAGGACCGAGCAGTACTTC
CDR3aa: CASSSSGRTEQYF